Each of the 31 T cell receptor beta chains below was sequenced from the same sample in a study of T-cell memory formation after mild COVID-19. TCRdb reprocessed the 5' RACE reads via MiXCR and lists one record per CDR3 protein. The repertoire holds 450,000 to 700,000 distinct CDR3 sequences, with around 17% as singletons. Source material: PBMCs or a T cell subset sorted from them (not recorded which). All receptors come from an adult woman who had mild COVID-19 (a few samples of this study predate the infection). Cell type and time point are not known.

This clonotype was seen ten or more times. The chain carries TRBV20-1 and TRBJ1-5, with a tentative D call TRBD1 (6 bases). The germline gives CDR1 DFQATT, CDR2 SNEGSKA (reference sequence). V shed 2 bases and J shed 4 bases, with 12 bases lying between them. The CDR3 runs 14 residues. As DNA, the CDR3 is TGCAGTGCTAGAAGGGGGGCAAGTAATCAGCCCCAGCATTTT. Its protein product is CSARRGASNQPQHF.

The gene calls are TRBV4-1 and TRBJ2-7; TRBD2 matches at 14 bases. CDR1 MGHRA and CDR2 YSYEKL come from the germline V gene. J lost 5 bases, V lost 4 bases, and 7 bases had no gene match. This CDR3 comprises 16 residues. The CDR3 reads CASSLQTSGGADEQYF. The CDR3, as DNA: TGCGCCAGCAGCCTCCAGACTAGCGGGGGGGCGGACGAGCAGTACTTC.

This clonotype appeared a few times. This rearrangement joins TRBV5-6 to TRBJ2-5; 9 nucleotides line up with TRBD2. Germline-derived CDR1 and CDR2 are SGHDT and YYEEEE. V was clipped by 2 bases and J by 5 bases; unmatched bases: 13. CDR3 length equals 17 residues. DNA for the CDR3: TGTGCCAGCAGCTTTGGTTCTGGGACTAGCAGTTCGGAGACCCAGTACTTC. It yields the protein CASSFGSGTSSSETQYF.

The rearrangement joins TRBV6-2 or TRBV6-3 to TRBJ1-1; 10 nucleotides match TRBD1. CDR1 and CDR2 from the germline V gene are MNHEY and SVGEGT. The CDR3 is made up of 14 amino acids. V gave up 2 bases and J gave up 6 bases; unmatched junction bases: 3. The CDR3 region is CASSYRTGGSEAFF. In DNA, the CDR3 is TGTGCCAGCAGTTACCGGACAGGGGGTTCTGAAGCTTTCTTT.

This clonotype was found a few times. V gene TRBV10-3 combines with J gene TRBJ1-5, with D possibly matching TRBD1 (6 bases). Trimming cost V 2 bases and J 4 bases, with 12 bases left between them. The CDR3 extends over 15 amino acids. Germline V gives CDR1 ENHRY, CDR2 SYGVKD. The CDR3 bases are TGTGCCATCAGTGAGCATTTAGGGGGTAATCAGCCCCAGCATTTT. Translated: CAISEHLGGNQPQHF.

In its sample, this clonotype was seen a few times. The chain uses TRBV19 and TRBJ2-7; 7 bases fit TRBD1. CDR1 LNHDA and CDR2 SQIVND come from the germline V gene (reference sequence). CDR3 length equals 15 residues. After removal of 4 bases from V and 2 bases from J, the junction contained 8 bases not matched to a gene. CDR3 bases: TGTGCCAGTAGTAAGGGGGCCGATAAGGCCTACGAGCAGTACTTC. Translating it yields CASSKGADKAYEQYF.

V usage is TRBV25-1 and J usage is TRBJ1-1, with D perhaps TRBD1 (6 bases). The CDR3 spans 15 residues. The germline gives CDR1 MGHDK, CDR2 SYGVNS. V lost 2 bases and J lost 4, with 14 bases in between. CDR3 in DNA: TGTGCCAGCAGTGAAGTCGGGGGCGCGAGCACTGAAGCTTTCTTT. The encoded protein is CASSEVGGASTEAFF.

This clonotype was recorded at least ten times. The chain links TRBV7-3 to TRBJ2-1; 8 positions match TRBD2. The germline gives CDR1 SGHTA, CDR2 FQGTGA. This CDR3 spans 15 amino acids. V lost 2 bases to trimming and J lost 5 bases; unmatched junction nucleotides: 5. The CDR3 spells CASSLPGGPDNEQFF. The CDR3, as DNA: TGTGCCAGCAGCTTACCGGGAGGGCCGGACAATGAGCAGTTCTTC. Complete variable domain (other parts from reference TRBV7-3 and TRBJ2-1): GAGVSQTPSNKVTEKGKYVELRCDPISGHTALYWYRQSLGQGPEFLIYFQGTGAADDSGLPNDRFFAVRPEGSVSTLKIQRTERGDSAVYLCASSLPGGPDNEQFFGPGTRLTVL.

This clonotype was seen a few times. The rearrangement links TRBV7-9 to TRBJ1-6; 8 bases agree with TRBD1. The ends lost 5 bases at V and 4 bases at J; junction bases unmatched: 4. The CDR3 spans 15 residues. Germline assignment: CDR1 SEHNR and CDR2 FQNEAQ (reference sequence). As DNA, the CDR3 is TGTGCCAGCAGCCCGGACAGGGCATATAATTCACCCCTCCACTTT. Its protein product is CASSPDRAYNSPLHF. Filled out from reference TRBV7-9 and TRBJ1-6, the complete variable domain reads DTGVSQNPRHKITKRGQNVTFRCDPISEHNRLYWYRQTLGQGPEFLTYFQNEAQLEKSRLLSDRFSAERPKGSFSTLEIQRTEQGDSAMYLCASSPDRAYNSPLHFGNGTRLTVT.

The chain has TRBV5-5 and TRBJ1-6; the D is unclear. Trimming cost V 2 bases and J 5 bases, with 8 bases left between them. Germline V CDR1 and CDR2: SGHKS, YYEKEE (reference sequence). The CDR3 runs to 14 residues. CDR3 nucleotide sequence: TGTGCCAGCAGCTTCTTGACGGATAATTCACCCCTCCACTTT. Residues: CASSFLTDNSPLHF. The variable domain in full, with the rest retrieved from reference TRBV5-5 and TRBJ1-6, is DAGVTQSPTHLIKTRGQQVTLRCSPISGHKSVSWYQQVLGQGPQFIFQYYEKEERGRGNFPDRFSARQFPNYSSELNVNALLLGDSALYLCASSFLTDNSPLHFGNGTRLTVT.

The V and J genes are TRBV7-6 and TRBJ2-7; D remains unclear. Germline V gives CDR1 SGHVS, CDR2 FNYEAQ. V was shortened by 5 bases and J by 6 bases, with 8 bases between the two germline ends. The CDR3 consists of 11 residues. CDR3: CASSAATEQYF. CDR3 nucleotide sequence: TGTGCCAGCAGCGCGGCTACCGAGCAGTACTTC. The complete variable domain, with remaining parts taken from reference TRBV7-6 and TRBJ2-7, reads GAGVSQSPRYKVTKRGQDVALRCDPISGHVSLYWYRQALGQGPEFLTYFNYEAQQDKSGLPNDRFSAERPEGSISTLTIQRTEQRDSAMYRCASSAATEQYFGPGTRLTVT.

This clonotype was counted between two and nine times. The chain employs TRBV20-1 and TRBJ2-1; tentatively, D is TRBD2 (6 bases). The CDR3 runs 16 residues. The V and J ends lost 6 bases and 6 bases respectively, with 24 bases between them. Germline V gene data show CDR1 as DFQATT and CDR2 as SNEGSKA (reference sequence). In DNA, the CDR3 is TGCAGTGCCCAATTGGAGGGGTCACTACATTTCAATGAGCAGTTCTTC. Translated, it gives CSAQLEGSLHFNEQFF.

The chain combines TRBV27 with TRBJ2-3; TRBD2 agrees at 11 bases. Germline V gives CDR1 MNHEY, CDR2 SMNVEV (reference sequence). There are 15 residues in the CDR3. The V gene end was trimmed by 6 bases and the J gene end by 5 bases; junction bases not matched to a gene: 7. The CDR3 protein is CASRGTSGSRDTQYF. CDR3 in DNA: TGTGCCAGCAGAGGGACTAGCGGTTCCCGAGATACGCAGTATTTT.

The chain carries TRBV4-1 and TRBJ1-5; D not resolved. CDR1 is MGHRA and CDR2 is YSYEKL in the germline V gene. CDR3 size: 13 residues. The ends were cut back, 0 bases at V and 4 bases at J, with 4 bases in the middle. The CDR3 spells CASSQEWNQPQHF. The CDR3, as DNA: TGCGCCAGCAGCCAAGAATGGAATCAGCCCCAGCATTTT.

This clonotype came up many times. The chain couples TRBV4-2 to TRBJ1-4; TRBD1 matches 8 bases. The CDR3 sequence is 17 residues long. Losses at the gene ends were 0 bases for V and 8 bases for J; bases not matched to a gene: 11. Germline V lookup: CDR1 LGHNA, CDR2 YNFKEQ. The CDR3 DNA is TGTGCCAGCAGCCAAGATCGGAGTGGACAGGGAGGAGAAAAACTGTTTTTT. It codes for CASSQDRSGQGGEKLFF.

This clonotype was seen more than once but under ten times. The V call is TRBV6-2 or TRBV6-3, the J call TRBJ2-1, with 12 bases lining up with TRBD2. This CDR3 contains 16 residues. V shed 4 bases, J shed 5 bases, and the junction held 6 bases outside the gene matches. Germline V gives CDR1 MNHEY, CDR2 SVGEGT. CDR3 loop: CASSSRLAGAHNEQFF. The CDR3 nucleotides are TGTGCCAGCAGTTCGAGACTAGCGGGGGCCCACAATGAGCAGTTCTTC.

This rearrangement joins TRBV20-1 to TRBJ1-3, with 7 bases matching TRBD1. This CDR3 region has 13 residues. Germline V CDR1 and CDR2: DFQATT, SNEGSKA (reference sequence). V dropped 4 bases and J dropped 0; count of bases not matched to a gene: 0. This CDR3 reads CSATGGSGNTIYF. The CDR3, as DNA: TGCAGTGCTACAGGGGGCTCTGGAAACACCATATATTTT.

The J gene is TRBJ1-2, the V gene TRBV7-2; no clear D gene. The CDR3 length is 16 residues. Trimming shortened V by 0 bases and J by 7 bases, and 18 bases separated the two germline ends. Germline V CDR1 and CDR2: SGHTA, FQGNSA. The CDR3 sequence: CASSLALSGRTSGYTF. The CDR3 DNA reads as TGTGCCAGCAGCTTAGCGCTCTCGGGAAGGACGAGTGGCTACACCTTC.

The chain uses TRBV5-4 and TRBJ1-4; 7 bases match TRBD1. The length of the CDR3 is 14 residues. Germline values: CDR1 SGHNT, CDR2 YYREEE (reference sequence). Unmatched junction bases numbered 5, after V lost 3 bases and J lost 6 bases. CDR3 amino acids: CASSSGTAHEKLFF. In DNA form, the CDR3 reads TGTGCCAGCAGCTCCGGGACAGCTCATGAAAAACTGTTTTTT.

This clonotype was recorded a few times. The CDR3 loop is CSAPGTSGTEQYF. CDR3 nucleotide sequence: TGCAGTGCTCCCGGGACTAGCGGGACCGAGCAGTACTTC. This chain uses TRBV20-1 with TRBJ2-7, with 13 bases fitting TRBD2. Losses at the gene ends were 5 bases for V and 6 bases for J; bases not matched to a gene: 4. CDR1 is DFQATT and CDR2 is SNEGSKA in the germline V gene (reference sequence). This CDR3 is 13 amino acids long.

J is TRBJ1-1 and V is TRBV4-1; TRBD1 matches at 7 bases. There are 16 residues in the CDR3. Germline-derived CDR1 and CDR2 are MGHRA and YSYEKL. The V and J ends lost 1 base and 0 bases, in that order; junction bases with no gene match: 5. The CDR3 is CASSQGGQPMNTEAFF. DNA for the CDR3: TGCGCCAGCAGCCAAGGGGGACAGCCCATGAACACTGAAGCTTTCTTT.

J is TRBJ2-1 and V is TRBV9, with 9 bases aligning to TRBD2. The CDR3 length is 16 residues. CDR1 is SGDLS, CDR2 YYNGEE, per germline. V trimming: 0 bases; J trimming: 7 bases; junction bases outside the gene matches: 8. The CDR3 bases are TGTGCCAGCAGCGTAGCGGGCGGGAGGGCCTTAAATGAGCAGTTCTTC. Its protein is CASSVAGGRALNEQFF.

V usage is TRBV19 and J usage is TRBJ2-7, with D unresolved. Germline V gene lookup returns CDR1 LNHDA and CDR2 SQIVND (reference sequence). The CDR3 has 15 residues. The V gene lost 10 bases and the J gene lost 2 bases, with 21 bases spanning the gap. The CDR3 DNA reads TGTGCCACCACCCCTAATTGGGTGACCACCTACGAGCAGTACTTC. Encoded protein: CATTPNWVTTYEQYF.

The chain combines TRBV30 with TRBJ2-1; 8 positions agree with TRBD2. This CDR3 contains 15 residues. Germline loops: CDR1 GTSNPN, CDR2 SVGIG (reference sequence). V was pared by 2 bases and J by 0 bases, with 3 bases of the junction left unmatched. CDR3 in DNA: TGTGCCTGGAGTTTAGCGGGACTCTCCTACAATGAGCAGTTCTTC. It yields the protein CAWSLAGLSYNEQFF.

This chain links TRBV10-3 with TRBJ2-1, with a tentative D call TRBD1 (6 bases). This CDR3 comprises 12 residues. Trimming removed 9 bases at V and 8 bases at J, with 14 bases between. From germline, CDR1 is ENHRY and CDR2 SYGVKD. The CDR3 here is CAIGDTEDEQFF. In DNA, the CDR3 is TGTGCCATAGGGGACACAGAGGATGAGCAGTTCTTC.

The rearrangement links TRBV7-2 to TRBJ2-1; 13 bases align to TRBD2. J was trimmed by 7 bases and V by 6 bases; bases with no gene match: 9. The CDR3 runs to 16 residues. Germline CDR1 is SGHTA and CDR2 is FQGNSA. The CDR3 region has the DNA TGTGCCAGCAGTTGGACCGGGACTAGCGGGGTTAATGAGCAGTTCTTC. As protein: CASSWTGTSGVNEQFF. The full variable domain, in which reference TRBV7-2 and TRBJ2-1 provide the parts outside the CDR3, is GAGVSQSPSNKVTEKGKDVELRCDPISGHTALYWYRQSLGQGLEFLIYFQGNSAPDKSGLPSDRFSAERTGGSVSTLTIQRTQQEDSAVYLCASSWTGTSGVNEQFFGPGTRLTVL.

This sequence joins TRBV12-3 or TRBV12-4 and TRBJ2-6; 7 bases are a match to TRBD1. The CDR3 sequence is 18 residues long. Trimming removed 6 bases from V and 0 bases from J; junction bases left unmatched: 11. The CDR3 loop reads CASSPRDSVSSGANVLTF. In DNA, the CDR3 is TGTGCCAGCAGCCCCCGGGACAGCGTAAGCTCTGGGGCCAACGTCCTGACTTTC.

The rearrangement uses TRBV6-5 and TRBJ2-4; 13 bases line up with TRBD2. V lost 2 bases, J lost 0 bases, and 7 bases stayed unmatched. The CDR3 covers 19 residues. Germline CDR1 reads MNHEY; CDR2 reads SVGAGI. CDR3 DNA sequence: TGTGCCAGCAGTTACGCAACTAGCGGGAGGGCCCTAGCCAAAAACATTCAGTACTTC. It specifies CASSYATSGRALAKNIQYF.

The J gene is TRBJ2-7, the V gene TRBV20-1, with 12 nucleotides matching TRBD2. Germline lookup yields CDR1 DFQATT and CDR2 SNEGSKA (reference sequence). V lost 5 bases, J lost 2 bases, and 7 bases stayed unmatched. CDR3 length: 15 amino acids. The CDR3 loop is CSAAFLAGGPYEQYF. The DNA of the CDR3 is TGCAGTGCTGCCTTTCTAGCGGGAGGGCCCTACGAGCAGTACTTC.

This chain links TRBV7-9 with TRBJ2-7; D is ambiguous. With 0 bases removed from V and 2 bases from J, the gap between germline ends came to 11 bases. This CDR3 has 15 residues. The germline V gene has CDR1 SEHNR and CDR2 FQNEAQ (reference sequence). CDR3 sequence (DNA): TGTGCCAGCAGCTTAGCCGGCGAAGGGACCTACGAGCAGTACTTC. This encodes CASSLAGEGTYEQYF.

V gene TRBV27 combines with J gene TRBJ1-1; D not certain. V lost 4 bases and J lost 3, with 9 bases in between. The germline gives CDR1 MNHEY, CDR2 SMNVEV (reference sequence). The CDR3 is made up of 13 amino acids. The CDR3 sequence is CASSYGEYTEAFF. The CDR3 bases are TGTGCCAGCAGTTACGGGGAGTACACTGAAGCTTTCTTT.